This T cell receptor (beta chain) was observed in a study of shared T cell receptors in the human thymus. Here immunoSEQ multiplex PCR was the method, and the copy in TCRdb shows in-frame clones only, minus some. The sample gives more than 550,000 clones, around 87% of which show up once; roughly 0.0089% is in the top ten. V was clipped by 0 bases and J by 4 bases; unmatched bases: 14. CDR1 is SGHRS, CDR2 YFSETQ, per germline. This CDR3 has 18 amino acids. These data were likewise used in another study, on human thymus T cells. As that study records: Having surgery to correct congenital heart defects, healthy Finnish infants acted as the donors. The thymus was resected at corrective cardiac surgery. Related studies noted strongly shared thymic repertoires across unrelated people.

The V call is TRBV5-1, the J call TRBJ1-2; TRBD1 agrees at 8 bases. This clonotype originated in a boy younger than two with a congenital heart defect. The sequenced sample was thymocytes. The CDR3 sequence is CASSLVGRSGTGGYGYTF. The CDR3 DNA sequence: TGCGCCAGCAGCTTGGTTGGTCGGAGTGGGACAGGAGGCTATGGCTACACCTTC.